What follows is one T cell receptor beta chain and its context. The sample originates from a study of OX40 agonist ivuxolimab in advanced cancers. Germline V gene lookup returns CDR1 SGHTA and CDR2 FQGNSA. V lost 1 base, J lost 9 bases, and 3 bases stayed unmatched. The CDR3 runs to 13 residues. Clones were sequenced by immunoSEQ multiplex PCR, and TCRdb holds only the in-frame ones, with some missing. This table holds over 35,000 clones, around two thirds found once. The sample was CD4+ or CD8+ T cells sorted from blood, taken in a trial of the OX40 agonist ivuxolimab. The TCR comes from an adult with an advanced solid tumor such as melanoma, head and neck, liver or kidney cancer. The V call is TRBV7-2, the J call TRBJ2-4; 7 bases match TRBD2. CDR3 region: CASSLEGEGIQYF. CDR3 in DNA: TGTGCCAGCAGCTTAGAAGGGGAGGGCATTCAGTACTTC.